Below are 18 T cell receptor beta chains sequenced from a single sample in a study of PD-1 blockade in classical Hodgkin lymphoma. Time point denoted: newly diagnosed, previously untreated cHL patient sample. PBMCs, once thawed, yielded CD8+ T cells isolated by magnetic negative selection. Only in-frame clones appear in the TCRdb table, and some are missing; sequencing was by immunoSEQ multiplex PCR. This sample has under 6,500 clones, with 86% found just once. Material: CD8+ T cells from blood. Source of these receptors: a human donor with classical Hodgkin lymphoma.

The chain carries TRBV25-1 and TRBJ2-1; D remains ambiguous. V lost 2 bases, J lost 6 bases, and 5 bases lay in between. The CDR3 is 12 amino acids. CDR1 and CDR2 (germline): MGHDK, SYGVNS. The CDR3 sequence is CASSEGLNEQFF. The DNA for the CDR3 is TGTGCCAGCAGTGAAGGCCTCAATGAGCAGTTCTTC.

This clone was seen a few times. J is TRBJ1-2 and V is TRBV9; D is perhaps TRBD1 (5 bases). This CDR3 spans 11 amino acids. Trimming removed 5 bases from V and 4 bases from J, with 6 bases in between. Germline CDR1 and CDR2: SGDLS and YYNGEE. The CDR3: CASRTGYGYTF. For the CDR3, the DNA is TGTGCCAGCAGAACAGGCTATGGCTACACCTTC.

A note on this clone: A much larger clonotype is one base distant, so this may be a read error. The chain couples TRBV7-9 to TRBJ2-7, with 8 bases that match TRBD1. The V segment lost 3 bases and the J segment 8 bases; nucleotides outside the gene matches: 9. Germline CDR1 and CDR2: SEHNR and FQNEAQ (reference sequence). The CDR3 sequence is 14 residues long. The CDR3 reads CASSLQDRVRKQYF. As DNA, the CDR3 is TGTGCCAGCAGCTTGCAGGACAGGGTAAGGAAGCAGTACTTC.

The chain carries TRBV10-3 and TRBJ2-7; D might be TRBD1 (6 bases). CDR1 ENHRY and CDR2 SYGVKD come from the germline V gene. Between the trimmed V and J ends, which lost 6 bases and 1 base, there was a span of 10 bases. The CDR3 runs 13 residues. Here the CDR3 DNA reads TGTGCCATCAGGGCGGACAGTTCCTACGAGCAGTACTTC. Protein product: CAIRADSSYEQYF.

This chain joins TRBV5-5 and TRBJ1-1, with D maybe TRBD1 (5 bases). V was cut by 0 bases and J by 1 base, with 22 bases left in between. This CDR3 comprises 19 residues. Germline V gene lookup returns CDR1 SGHKS and CDR2 YYEKEE (reference sequence). The CDR3, as DNA: TGTGCCAGCAGCTTGGAACCCCCGGGACTGAGTGGACCGAACACTGAAGCTTTCTTT. Residues: CASSLEPPGLSGPNTEAFF.

The gene calls are TRBV25-1 and TRBJ2-1; D call uncertain. Germline V gene sequence: CDR1 MGHDK, CDR2 SYGVNS. Trimming shortened V by 7 bases and J by 0 bases, and 13 bases separated the two germline ends. The length of the CDR3 is 15 residues. The CDR3, as DNA: TGTGCCAGCACTTTAAAGACCAACTCCTACAATGAGCAGTTCTTC. As protein: CASTLKTNSYNEQFF.

The chain is built from TRBV5-5 and TRBJ2-1, with 11 positions matching TRBD2. From germline, CDR1 is SGHKS and CDR2 YYEKEE (reference sequence). There are 15 residues in the CDR3. Germline trimming cut 0 bases from V and 10 bases from J; bases unmatched to any gene: 6. The CDR3 spells CASSLGLAGGREQFF. CDR3 sequence (DNA): TGTGCCAGCAGCTTGGGGCTAGCGGGAGGTCGAGAGCAGTTCTTC. The full variable domain, with the rest looked up from reference TRBV5-5 and TRBJ2-1, is DAGVTQSPTHLIKTRGQQVTLRCSPISGHKSVSWYQQVLGQGPQFIFQYYEKEERGRGNFPDRFSARQFPNYSSELNVNALLLGDSALYLCASSLGLAGGREQFFGPGTRLTVL.

CDR3 sequence (DNA): TGTGCCAGCAGACTAGACCTGGGCTATGGCTACACCTTC. This encodes CASRLDLGYGYTF. The chain combines TRBV6-1 with TRBJ1-2, with D uncertain. V lost 6 bases, J lost 4 bases, and 12 bases lay in between. This CDR3 has 13 amino acids. Germline CDR1 and CDR2: MNHNS and SASEGT.

Written as DNA, the CDR3 is TGTGCCAGCAGCGCCCCCCGGGACAGGGCCTATGGCTACACCTTC. Translated, it gives CASSAPRDRAYGYTF. The chain combines TRBV9 with TRBJ1-2; 9 positions match TRBD1. Germline CDR1 reads SGDLS; CDR2 reads YYNGEE. J was trimmed by 4 bases and V by 3 bases; bases with no gene match: 7. This CDR3 has 15 residues. Full variable domain (outside the CDR3, taken from reference TRBV9 and TRBJ1-2): DSGVTQTPKHLITATGQRVTLRCSPRSGDLSVYWYQQSLDQGLQFLIQYYNGEERAKGNILERFSAQQFPDLHSELNLSSLELGDSALYFCASSAPRDRAYGYTFGSGTRLTVV.

The rearrangement links TRBV19 to TRBJ2-1; D tentatively fits TRBD1 or TRBD2 (5 bases each). V lost 3 bases to trimming and J lost 9 bases, with 18 bases between them. Germline lookup yields CDR1 LNHDA and CDR2 SQIVND (reference sequence). The CDR3 runs to 15 residues. CDR3 in amino acids: CASSIGTDIRGEQFF. In DNA form, the CDR3 reads TGTGCCAGTAGTATCGGGACGGATATTAGGGGTGAGCAGTTCTTC.

V gene TRBV30 combines with J gene TRBJ2-1; D unresolved. This CDR3 contains 14 residues. Germline V gene sequence: CDR1 GTSNPN, CDR2 SVGIG (reference sequence). V lost 4 bases and J lost 0, with 10 bases in between. The CDR3, as DNA: TGTGCCTGGAATGGCGGAACCTCCTACAATGAGCAGTTCTTC. Amino acid sequence: CAWNGGTSYNEQFF.

The table lists this clone with a count of one. The V call is TRBV7-9, the J call TRBJ1-2; no clear D. Trimming took off 3 bases at V and 3 bases at J, with 14 bases between the two ends. Germline values: CDR1 SEHNR, CDR2 FQNEAQ (reference sequence). This CDR3 is 15 amino acids long. This chain's CDR3 is CASSLTYRQDYGYTF. CDR3 in DNA: TGTGCCAGCAGCTTGACTTACCGCCAGGACTATGGCTACACCTTC.

This chain joins TRBV19 and TRBJ1-4; 7 bases line up with TRBD1. Germline CDR1 is LNHDA and CDR2 is SQIVND (reference sequence). The CDR3 is 15 residues long. The V segment lost 5 bases and the J segment 8 bases; nucleotides outside the gene matches: 11. The CDR3 coding sequence is TGTGCCAGTAGTCGCTGGACAGGTCGGGACGAAAAACTGTTTTTT. The encoded protein is CASSRWTGRDEKLFF.

The chain is built from TRBV9 and TRBJ2-1; D tentatively fits TRBD1 or TRBD2 (5 bases each). CDR3 length: 15 amino acids. V lost 4 bases and J 0 bases, leaving 11 bases between the germline ends. Germline V gene sequence: CDR1 SGDLS, CDR2 YYNGEE. The CDR3 here is CASSLEGISYNEQFF. CDR3 in DNA: TGTGCCAGCAGCCTCGAGGGGATCTCCTACAATGAGCAGTTCTTC.

This chain connects TRBV30 to TRBJ2-5; D uncertain. Germline V gene sequence: CDR1 GTSNPN, CDR2 SVGIG (reference sequence). The CDR3 extends over 11 amino acids. V was shortened by 1 base and J by 2 bases, with 2 bases between the two germline ends. The CDR3 here is CAWSAQETQYF. Written as DNA, the CDR3 is TGTGCCTGGAGTGCACAAGAGACCCAGTACTTC.

This chain uses TRBV6-1 with TRBJ1-5; no definite D call. CDR1 and CDR2 from the germline V gene are MNHNS and SASEGT. V was clipped by 3 bases and J by 4 bases, with 7 bases between them. CDR3 length: 13 amino acids. The CDR3 region has the DNA TGTGCCAGCAGTGATTGGGGAAATCAGCCCCAGCATTTT. Its protein product is CASSDWGNQPQHF.

The rearrangement links TRBV7-9 to TRBJ2-7; D call uncertain. This CDR3 has 13 residues. The germline gives CDR1 SEHNR, CDR2 FQNEAQ (reference sequence). Deletions cut 4 bases from V and 6 bases from J, with 13 bases between. CDR3 nucleotides: TGTGCCAGCAGCTCGGGCCCCTCGGCCGAGCAGTACTTC. This codes for CASSSGPSAEQYF.

The rearrangement uses TRBV9 and TRBJ2-1, with 10 bases that match TRBD2. Germline CDR1 and CDR2: SGDLS and YYNGEE. Trimming cost V 3 bases and J 3 bases; bases outside gene matches: 3. The CDR3 spans 15 residues. CDR3 loop: CASSDPSGSYNEQFF. The CDR3 coding sequence is TGTGCCAGCAGCGATCCTAGCGGGAGCTACAATGAGCAGTTCTTC. Variable domain in full (rest from reference TRBV9 and TRBJ2-1): DSGVTQTPKHLITATGQRVTLRCSPRSGDLSVYWYQQSLDQGLQFLIQYYNGEERAKGNILERFSAQQFPDLHSELNLSSLELGDSALYFCASSDPSGSYNEQFFGPGTRLTVL.